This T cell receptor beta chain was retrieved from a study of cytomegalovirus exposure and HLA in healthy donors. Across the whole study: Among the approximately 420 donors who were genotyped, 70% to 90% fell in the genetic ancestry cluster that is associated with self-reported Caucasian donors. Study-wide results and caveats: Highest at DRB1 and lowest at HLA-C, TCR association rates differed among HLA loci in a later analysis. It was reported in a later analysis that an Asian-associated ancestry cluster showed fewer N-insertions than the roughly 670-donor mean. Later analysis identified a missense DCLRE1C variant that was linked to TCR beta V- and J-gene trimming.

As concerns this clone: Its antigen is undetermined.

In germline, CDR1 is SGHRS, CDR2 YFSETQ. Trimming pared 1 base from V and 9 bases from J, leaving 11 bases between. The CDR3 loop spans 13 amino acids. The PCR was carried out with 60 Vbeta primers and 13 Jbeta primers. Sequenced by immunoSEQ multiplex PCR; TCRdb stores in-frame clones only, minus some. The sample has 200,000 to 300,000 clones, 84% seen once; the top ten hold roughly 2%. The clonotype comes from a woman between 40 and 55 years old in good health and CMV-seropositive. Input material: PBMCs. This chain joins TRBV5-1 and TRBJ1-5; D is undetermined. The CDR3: CASSLSGERPQHF. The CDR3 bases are TGCGCCAGCAGCTTGTCCGGAGAGAGGCCCCAGCATTTT. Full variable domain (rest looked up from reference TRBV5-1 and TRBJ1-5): KAGVTQTPRYLIKTRGQQVTLSCSPISGHRSVSWYQQTPGQGLQFLFEYFSETQRNKGNFPGRFSGRQFSNSRSEMNVSTLELGDSALYLCASSLSGERPQHFGDGTRLSIL.